Listed here are 14 T cell receptor beta chains from one sample, sequenced in a study of T cells in Graves' hyperthyroidism and ophthalmopathy. Amplification of TCR beta CDR3 regions was performed using RNA transcripts as template. First-round RT-PCR of the TCR CDR3 relied on the HTBI primer set. TCRdb processed the multiplex PCR reads anew with MiXCR; each CDR3 protein has one entry. The table has about 640,000 distinct CDR3 sequences, around 21% seen once. Sequencing input: blood. These receptors all stem from a young man with Graves' ophthalmopathy.

This clonotype was counted ten times or more. The chain links TRBV6-6 to TRBJ2-2; D call uncertain. Between the trimmed V and J ends, which lost 2 bases and 7 bases, there was a span of 8 bases. The CDR3 has 13 amino acids. CDR1 MNHNY and CDR2 SVGAGI come from the germline V gene (reference sequence). This CDR3 is CASSYPGRGELFF. CDR3 bases: TGTGCCAGCAGTTACCCCGGACGCGGGGAGCTGTTTTTT.

The J gene is TRBJ2-7, the V gene TRBV7-6, with TRBD2 matching over 8 bases. Germline V gene data show CDR1 as SGHVS and CDR2 as FNYEAQ. This CDR3 spans 16 amino acids. After removal of 3 bases from V and 2 bases from J, the junction contained 9 bases not matched to a gene. In DNA, the CDR3 is TGTGCCAGCAGCTTGGCCCCGGGAGGGGGTACCTACGAGCAGTACTTC. Amino acids: CASSLAPGGGTYEQYF. The full variable domain, in which reference TRBV7-6 and TRBJ2-7 provide the parts outside the CDR3, is GAGVSQSPRYKVTKRGQDVALRCDPISGHVSLYWYRQALGQGPEFLTYFNYEAQQDKSGLPNDRFSAERPEGSISTLTIQRTEQRDSAMYRCASSLAPGGGTYEQYFGPGTRLTVT.

The V gene is TRBV14, the J gene TRBJ2-1, with TRBD2 matching 8 bases. The V and J ends lost 8 bases and 6 bases, in that order; junction bases with no gene match: 12. The CDR3 totals 15 residues. Germline values: CDR1 SGHDN, CDR2 FVKESK. This chain's CDR3 is CASQTRGGRVNEQFF. Written as DNA, the CDR3 is TGTGCCAGCCAAACCCGGGGGGGTCGGGTCAATGAGCAGTTCTTC.

This clonotype was seen more than once but under ten times. The rearrangement links TRBV27 to TRBJ1-6; TRBD1 aligns across 9 bases. Trimming removed 5 bases from V and 8 bases from J; junction bases left unmatched: 7. The CDR3 is made up of 15 amino acids. Germline V lookup: CDR1 MNHEY, CDR2 SMNVEV (reference sequence). CDR3: CASSEWGQGDSPLHF. CDR3 bases: TGTGCCAGCAGTGAATGGGGACAGGGTGATTCACCCCTCCACTTT.

This clonotype has more than one count but fewer than ten. The CDR3 nucleotides read TGTGCCAGCAGACGAGACAGGGGCTCCTACAATGAGCAGTTCTTC. It codes for CASRRDRGSYNEQFF. The rearrangement links TRBV7-2 to TRBJ2-1; 8 nucleotides align to TRBD1. The CDR3 is 15 residues long. The V segment lost 6 bases and the J segment 0 bases; nucleotides outside the gene matches: 4. Germline loops: CDR1 SGHTA, CDR2 FQGNSA.

This clonotype was counted between two and nine times. The chain carries TRBV9 and TRBJ2-2, with 7 bases that match TRBD1. Germline lookup yields CDR1 SGDLS and CDR2 YYNGEE. The CDR3 is made up of 14 amino acids. V lost 4 bases, J lost 4 bases, and 4 bases stayed unmatched. The CDR3 region has the DNA TGTGCCAGCAGCACGCGGACAGGCACCGGGGAGCTGTTTTTT. Its protein product is CASSTRTGTGELFF.

This clonotype has a handful of counts. The chain recombines TRBV6-1 with TRBJ2-4, with D perhaps matching TRBD1 or TRBD2 (6 bases each). V shed 8 bases and J shed 9 bases, with 23 bases lying between them. In germline, CDR1 is MNHNS, CDR2 SASEGT. CDR3 length: 15 residues. The CDR3 here is CASLSLAPGASIQYF. In DNA form, the CDR3 reads TGTGCCAGCTTAAGCCTAGCACCGGGGGCGAGCATTCAGTACTTC.

This clonotype was found a few times. CDR3 loop: CASSGRQGRYGYTF. CDR3 DNA: TGTGCCAGCAGCGGACGACAGGGACGCTATGGCTACACCTTC. This chain uses TRBV7-2 with TRBJ1-2; 7 bases fit TRBD1. The CDR3 totals 14 residues. After removal of 5 bases from V and 4 bases from J, the junction contained 7 bases not matched to a gene. Germline V CDR1 and CDR2: SGHTA, FQGNSA.

This clonotype was recorded many times. The CDR3 bases are TGCGCCAGCAGCCCCGCGGCGACAGGATCCTCCTACGAGCAGTACTTC. This gives the protein CASSPAATGSSYEQYF. The J gene is TRBJ2-7, the V gene TRBV5-1; a possible D gene is TRBD1 (6 bases). This CDR3 contains 16 residues. Germline CDR1 and CDR2: SGHRS and YFSETQ. V was shortened by 4 bases and J by 0 bases, with 17 bases between the two germline ends.

This clonotype was seen at least ten times. The chain carries TRBV6-2 or TRBV6-3 and TRBJ2-1; 9 bases match TRBD1. The CDR3 has 17 amino acids. The germline CDR1 and CDR2 sequences are MNHEY and SVGEGT. The J segment lost 4 bases and the V segment lost 1 base, leaving 8 bases of the junction unmatched. The CDR3 sequence: CASSYWGWDREYNEQFF. For the CDR3, the DNA is TGTGCCAGCAGTTACTGGGGGTGGGACAGGGAGTACAATGAGCAGTTCTTC.

This clonotype has more than one count but fewer than ten. J is TRBJ1-1 and V is TRBV29-1; 8 bases match TRBD1. The length of the CDR3 is 18 residues. Germline CDR1 and CDR2: SQVTM and ANQGSEA. Trimming at V came to 4 bases and at J to 6 bases, leaving 22 bases not matched to a gene. Here the CDR3 reads CSVGPRSARRGQGPEAFF. CDR3 DNA sequence: TGCAGCGTTGGACCCAGGTCGGCCCGGAGAGGACAGGGTCCTGAAGCTTTCTTT.

This clonotype was detected only a few times. V and J are TRBV20-1 and TRBJ1-5, with D hard to call. V dropped 7 bases and J dropped 5 bases, with 12 bases sitting between them. Germline CDR1 reads DFQATT; CDR2 reads SNEGSKA (reference sequence). CDR3 size: 12 residues. CDR3 loop: CSGMYKHQPQHF. The CDR3 DNA follows: TGCAGTGGTATGTATAAGCATCAGCCCCAGCATTTT.

This clonotype came up many times. The gene calls are TRBV28 and TRBJ2-7, with 8 bases lining up with TRBD2. Losses at the gene ends were 5 bases for V and 0 bases for J; bases not matched to a gene: 6. There are 15 residues in the CDR3. Germline lookup yields CDR1 MDHEN and CDR2 SYDVKM. The CDR3 spells CASSILSGSSYEQYF. The CDR3 region has the DNA TGTGCCAGCAGTATCCTAAGCGGGAGCTCCTACGAGCAGTACTTC.

The rearrangement uses TRBV19 and TRBJ1-1, with 8 bases lining up with TRBD1. This CDR3 comprises 17 residues. The germline V gene encodes CDR1 LNHDA and CDR2 SQIVND (reference sequence). J lost 0 bases, V lost 4 bases, and 10 bases had no gene match. Here the CDR3 DNA reads TGTGCCAGTAGTACTGGACAGGGCGGCCTCATGAACACTGAAGCTTTCTTT. Its translation is CASSTGQGGLMNTEAFF.